The present TCR beta chain was sequenced within a study of blood T cell repertoires in COVID-19 (dated by TCRdb to 2019 to 2021). About the full investigation: Samples covering the acute and convalescent phases of COVID-19 were provided by collaborators in the United States, Italy and Spain. The dataset comprised deeply sampled blood TCRbeta repertoires from subjects exposed to, actively infected with, or recovered from COVID-19. The prospective study material was composed of cDNA or gDNA derived from T cells, B-cell-depleted T cells, or PBMCs. The repertoires were made available in a free public database intended to serve as a resource for research on the immune response to SARS-CoV-2. Where available, HLA class I and class II types were taken from metadata supplied by the sample provider and were not determined by assay-based typing. The samples were drawn from the first 160 participants of the ongoing ImmuneRACE study and from more than 1,000 subjects provided by 6 global collaborators. Nearly every sample came with metadata listing a de-identified subject ID, COVID-19 status, age in years and sex. Study-wide findings and limitations: The quantity of clinical and demographic metadata differed by source and by participant and was supplied without curation.

Trimming takes 2 bases from V and 2 bases from J, and the germline ends sit 6 bases apart. Looking up the germline V gene (reference sequence) yields CDR1 LNHDA and CDR2 SQIVND. Its CDR3 holds 13 amino acids, cysteine through phenylalanine. Only the CDR3 DNA is retained, 39 bases long and in frame from the first base. In regard to this clone: There is no known antigen for this receptor. Per-nucleotide qualities are absent, and no much larger clonotype sits a single base away. Other DNA sequences within the sample encode an identical CDR3.

In Seattle, one collaborating source enrolled patients while the infection was active and tracked those patients longitudinally over the course of disease. Each collaborating institution followed its own protocols to collect whole blood in K2EDTA tubes. Collaborator samples were shipped for TCRbeta analysis as frozen whole blood, isolated PBMCs, or DNA extracted from either sample type. The immunoSEQ Assay, a bias-controlled multiplex PCR, was used to amplify TCRbeta CDR3 regions from genomic DNA. In the source study's methods: Within the assay, amplification of reference gene primers was used to estimate how many nucleated cells each sample contained. Sequence reads were collapsed and filtered to measure the absolute abundance of every unique TCRbeta CDR3 rearrangement. For each sample, productive Simpson clonality was calculated by taking the square root of Simpson's diversity index across productive rearrangements. TCRdb took this table from immuneACCESS and kept in-frame rearrangements with V and J called. Such tables lack part of the clones; where checked against another copy, unresolved V genes explain under half of the gap, and the rest is unexplained. V, J and clone size derive from that table, while D and trimming were established from the DNA sequence. Present in this sample are about 530,000 clones, 70% to 90% of which were seen just once. 7.8% of the sample belongs to the ten largest clones.

The TCR originated in a woman aged 45 to 65 with COVID-19, enrolled during active disease. The rearrangement joined TRBV19 to TRBJ1-1, with the D gene not confidently named. Sequences were obtained from peripheral blood. The CDR3 region reads CASSIFLNTEAFF. Read as DNA, the sequence is TGTGCCAGTAGTATATTCCTTAACACTGAAGCTTTCTTT.